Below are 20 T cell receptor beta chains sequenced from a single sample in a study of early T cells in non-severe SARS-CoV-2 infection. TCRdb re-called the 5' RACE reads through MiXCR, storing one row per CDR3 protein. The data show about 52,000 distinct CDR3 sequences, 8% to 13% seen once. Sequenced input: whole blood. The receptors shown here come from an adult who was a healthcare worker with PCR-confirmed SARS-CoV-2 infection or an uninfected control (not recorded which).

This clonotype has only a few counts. The CDR3 region has the DNA TGTGCCAGCAGCCAAGGACTAGCGGGGGCATTGGGCGAGCAGTACTTC. This codes for CASSQGLAGALGEQYF. The chain carries TRBV7-9 and TRBJ2-7; 13 bases are a match to TRBD2. The V gene's germline CDR1 is SEHNR and CDR2 FQNEAQ (reference sequence). The CDR3 runs to 16 residues. V was pared by 5 bases and J by 6 bases, with 10 bases of the junction left unmatched.

The CDR3 spells CASSSPSENEQFF. CDR3 coding DNA: TGTGCCAGCAGTTCCCCTAGCGAGAATGAGCAGTTCTTC. The chain recombines TRBV6-5 with TRBJ2-1; possibly TRBD2 for D (6 bases). The CDR3 consists of 13 residues. V gave up 4 bases and J gave up 7 bases, with 11 bases separating them. CDR1 and CDR2 (germline): MNHEY, SVGAGI.

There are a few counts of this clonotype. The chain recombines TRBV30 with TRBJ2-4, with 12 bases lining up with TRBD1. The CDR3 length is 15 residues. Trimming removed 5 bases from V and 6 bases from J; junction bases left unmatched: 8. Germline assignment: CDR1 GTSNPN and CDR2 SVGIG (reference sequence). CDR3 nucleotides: TGTGCCTGGGAATCCGGGACAGGGGGCTTAAACATTCAGTACTTC. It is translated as CAWESGTGGLNIQYF.

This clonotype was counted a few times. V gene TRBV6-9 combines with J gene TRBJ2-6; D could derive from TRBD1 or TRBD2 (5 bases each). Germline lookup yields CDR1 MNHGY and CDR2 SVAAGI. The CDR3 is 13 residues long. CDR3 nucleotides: TGTGTCATTGGGGGCTCTGGGGCCAACGTCCTGACTTTC. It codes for CVIGGSGANVLTF.

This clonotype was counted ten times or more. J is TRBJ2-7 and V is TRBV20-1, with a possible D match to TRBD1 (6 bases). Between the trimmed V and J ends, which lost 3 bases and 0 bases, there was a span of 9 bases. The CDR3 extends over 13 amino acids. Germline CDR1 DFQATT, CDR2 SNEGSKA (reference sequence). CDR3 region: CSARRTDSYEQYF. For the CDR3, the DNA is TGCAGTGCTAGGAGGACAGACTCCTACGAGCAGTACTTC.

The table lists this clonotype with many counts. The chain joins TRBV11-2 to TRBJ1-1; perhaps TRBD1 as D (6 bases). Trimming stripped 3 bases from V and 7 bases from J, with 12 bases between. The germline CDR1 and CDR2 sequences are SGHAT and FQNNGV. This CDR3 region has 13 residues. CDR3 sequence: CASSFLGQLEAFF. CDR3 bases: TGTGCCAGCAGCTTTCTCGGACAGCTTGAAGCTTTCTTT.

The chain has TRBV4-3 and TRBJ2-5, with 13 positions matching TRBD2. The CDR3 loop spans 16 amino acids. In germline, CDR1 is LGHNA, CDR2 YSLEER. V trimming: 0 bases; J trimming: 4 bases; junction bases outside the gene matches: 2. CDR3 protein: CASSQDGTSGVETQYF. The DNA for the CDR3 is TGCGCCAGCAGCCAAGATGGGACTAGCGGGGTAGAGACCCAGTACTTC.

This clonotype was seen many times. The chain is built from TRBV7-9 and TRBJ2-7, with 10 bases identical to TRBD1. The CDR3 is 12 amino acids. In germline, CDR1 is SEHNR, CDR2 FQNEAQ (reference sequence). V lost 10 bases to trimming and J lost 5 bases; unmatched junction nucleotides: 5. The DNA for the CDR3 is TGTGCCACCCGGGACAGGGGCGACGAGCAGTACTTC. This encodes CATRDRGDEQYF. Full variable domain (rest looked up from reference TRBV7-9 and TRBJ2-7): DTGVSQNPRHKITKRGQNVTFRCDPISEHNRLYWYRQTLGQGPEFLTYFQNEAQLEKSRLLSDRFSAERPKGSFSTLEIQRTEQGDSAMYLCATRDRGDEQYFGPGTRLTVT.

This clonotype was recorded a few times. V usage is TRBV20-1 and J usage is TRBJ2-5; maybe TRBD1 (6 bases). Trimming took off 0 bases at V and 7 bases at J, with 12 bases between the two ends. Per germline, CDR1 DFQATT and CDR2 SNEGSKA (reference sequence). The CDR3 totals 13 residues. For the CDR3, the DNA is TGCAGTGCTAGAGATCTTAAAGGGGGGACCCAGTACTTC. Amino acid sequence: CSARDLKGGTQYF.

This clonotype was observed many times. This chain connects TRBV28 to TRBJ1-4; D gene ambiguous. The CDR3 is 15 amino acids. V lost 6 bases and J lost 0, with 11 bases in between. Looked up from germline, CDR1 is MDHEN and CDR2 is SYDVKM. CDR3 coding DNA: TGTGCCAGCAGACGAAGGCCTTCAACTAATGAAAAACTGTTTTTT. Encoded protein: CASRRRPSTNEKLFF.

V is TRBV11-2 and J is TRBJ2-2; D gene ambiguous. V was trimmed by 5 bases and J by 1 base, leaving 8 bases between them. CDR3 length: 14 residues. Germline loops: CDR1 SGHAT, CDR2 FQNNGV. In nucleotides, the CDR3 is TGTGCCAGCAGCACCCGACAGAACACCGGGGAGCTGTTTTTT. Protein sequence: CASSTRQNTGELFF. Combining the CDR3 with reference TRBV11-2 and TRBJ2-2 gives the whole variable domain EAGVAQSPRYKIIEKRQSVAFWCNPISGHATLYWYQQILGQGPKLLIQFQNNGVVDDSQLPKDRFSAERLKGVDSTLKIQPAKLEDSAVYLCASSTRQNTGELFFGEGSRLTVL.

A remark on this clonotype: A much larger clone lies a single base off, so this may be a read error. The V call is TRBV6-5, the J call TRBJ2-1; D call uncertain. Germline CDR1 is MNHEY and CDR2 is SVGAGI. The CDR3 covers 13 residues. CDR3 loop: CAGSYSSYNEQFF. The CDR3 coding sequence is TGTGCCGGCAGTTACAGCTCCTACAATGAGCAGTTCTTC.

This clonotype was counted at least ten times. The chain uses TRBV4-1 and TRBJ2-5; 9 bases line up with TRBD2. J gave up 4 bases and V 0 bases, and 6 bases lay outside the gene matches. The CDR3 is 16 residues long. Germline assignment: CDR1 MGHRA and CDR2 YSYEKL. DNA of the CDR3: TGCGCCAGCAGCCAAGAGGCGGGGGGGCTTCGAGAGACCCAGTACTTC. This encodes CASSQEAGGLRETQYF.

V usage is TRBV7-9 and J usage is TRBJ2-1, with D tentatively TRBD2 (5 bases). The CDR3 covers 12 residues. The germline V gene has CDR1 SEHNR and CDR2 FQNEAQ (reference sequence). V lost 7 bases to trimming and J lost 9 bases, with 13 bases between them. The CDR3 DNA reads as TGTGCCAGCACCCGAGTTGAGGGTGAGCAGTTCTTC. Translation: CASTRVEGEQFF.

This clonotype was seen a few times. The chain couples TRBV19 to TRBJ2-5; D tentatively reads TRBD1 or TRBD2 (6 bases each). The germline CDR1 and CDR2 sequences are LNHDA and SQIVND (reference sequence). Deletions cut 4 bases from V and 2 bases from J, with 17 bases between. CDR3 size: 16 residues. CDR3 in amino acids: CASSSRRGVGQETQYF. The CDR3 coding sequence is TGTGCCAGTAGTAGCAGAAGGGGGGTCGGTCAAGAGACCCAGTACTTC.

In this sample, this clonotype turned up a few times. In DNA, the CDR3 is TGTGCCAGCAGCCCGTCAAGCTATGGCTACACCTTC. This encodes CASSPSSYGYTF. The gene calls are TRBV6-2 or TRBV6-3 and TRBJ1-2, with no clear D. The CDR3 contains 12 residues. Germline CDR1 reads MNHEY; CDR2 reads SVGEGT. Deletions cut 6 bases from V and 4 bases from J, with 9 bases between.

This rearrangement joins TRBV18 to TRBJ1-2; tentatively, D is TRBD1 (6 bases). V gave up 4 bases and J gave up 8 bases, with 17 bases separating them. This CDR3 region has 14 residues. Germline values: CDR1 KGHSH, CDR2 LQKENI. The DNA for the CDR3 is TGTGCCAGCTCACGCACCACAGGGTCGAAGGGCTACACCTTC. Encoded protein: CASSRTTGSKGYTF.

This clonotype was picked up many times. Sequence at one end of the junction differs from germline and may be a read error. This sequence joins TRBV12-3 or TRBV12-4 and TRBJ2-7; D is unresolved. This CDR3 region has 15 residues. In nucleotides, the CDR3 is TGTACCAGCAGTCGGTCGGCAGTTTCCCCCTACGAGCAGTACTTC. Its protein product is CTSSRSAVSPYEQYF.

This CDR3 is CASARDNYGYTF. The CDR3 DNA reads TGCGCCAGTGCCCGGGACAACTATGGCTACACCTTC. The rearrangement uses TRBV5-1 and TRBJ1-2; maybe TRBD1 (5 bases). V lost 8 bases, J lost 2 bases, and 10 bases lay in between. CDR1 is SGHRS, CDR2 YFSETQ, per germline. The CDR3 spans 12 residues.

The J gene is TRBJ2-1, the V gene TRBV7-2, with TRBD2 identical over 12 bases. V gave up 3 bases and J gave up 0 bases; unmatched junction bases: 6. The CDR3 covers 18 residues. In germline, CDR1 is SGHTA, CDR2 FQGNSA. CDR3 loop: CASSFQTSGGYSYNEQFF. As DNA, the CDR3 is TGTGCCAGCAGCTTCCAGACTAGCGGGGGTTACTCCTACAATGAGCAGTTCTTC.